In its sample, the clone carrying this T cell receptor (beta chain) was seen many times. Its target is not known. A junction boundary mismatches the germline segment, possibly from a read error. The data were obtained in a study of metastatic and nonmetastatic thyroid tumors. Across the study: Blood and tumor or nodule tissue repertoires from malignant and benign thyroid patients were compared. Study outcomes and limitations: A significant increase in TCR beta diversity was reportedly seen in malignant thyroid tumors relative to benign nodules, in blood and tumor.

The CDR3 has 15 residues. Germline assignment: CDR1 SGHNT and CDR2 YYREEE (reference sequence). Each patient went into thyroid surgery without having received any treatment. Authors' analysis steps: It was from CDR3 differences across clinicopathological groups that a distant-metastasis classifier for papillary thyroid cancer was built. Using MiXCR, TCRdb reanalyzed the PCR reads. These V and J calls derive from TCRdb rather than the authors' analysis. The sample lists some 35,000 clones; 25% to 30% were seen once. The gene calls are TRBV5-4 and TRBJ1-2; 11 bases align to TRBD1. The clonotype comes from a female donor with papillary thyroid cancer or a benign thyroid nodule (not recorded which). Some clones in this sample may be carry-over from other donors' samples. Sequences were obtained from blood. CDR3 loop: CASSSGTGGNYGYTF. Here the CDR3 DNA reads TGCGCCAGCAGCTCAGGGACAGGGGGGAACTATGGCTACACCTTC.